The present TCR beta chain was sequenced within a study of T cell responses to AZD1222 COVID-19 vaccine. Between the trimmed V and J ends, which lost 5 bases and 4 bases, there was a span of 14 bases. Per the germline V gene, CDR1 is SGHVS and CDR2 is FNYEAQ. The CDR3 loop spans 14 amino acids. Worth noting for this clone: Its antigen is currently unknown.

Profiled with immunoSEQ multiplex PCR; TCRdb holds only in-frame clones, not every one. The sample includes about 140,000 clones, 80% to 90% of them seen just once. General study results and limits: Within unmutated variant regions lay the reported targets of nearly half of spike-specific TCRs. Baseline seropositives among AZD1222 recipients totaled only 5 to 7. Females made up more of the donors, who were largely white British, and clonal diversity may have come out too low. Across spike, vaccine-associated CD4 TCRs were found, dominant at 160-218 and 743-854.

The chain has TRBV7-6 and TRBJ1-1; D unclear. Sequences were derived from peripheral blood, sampled on day 0 of AZD1222 vaccination. The receptor's source is an adult in good health. The CDR3 sequence is CASSLRSRRTEAFF. The DNA for the CDR3 is TGTGCCAGCAGCCTTAGATCGAGACGCACTGAAGCTTTCTTT.